The sequence of this T cell receptor beta chain was determined in a study of control samples from healthy donors and cancer patients. Method: immunoSEQ multiplex PCR; TCRdb's copy keeps in-frame clones and lacks some. The sample shows around 77,000 clones, 80% to 95% of them seen only once. Germline loops: CDR1 MNHNS, CDR2 SASEGT. V lost 3 bases and J 8 bases, leaving 13 bases between the germline ends. The CDR3 runs 13 residues. This sequence was found in a woman in her sixties or seventies in good health. This rearrangement joins TRBV6-1 to TRBJ1-2, with D hard to call. The sequenced material came from blood. CDR3 region: CASSDNAVGGYTF. The CDR3 DNA reads as TGTGCCAGCAGTGATAACGCCGTGGGGGGCTACACCTTC.